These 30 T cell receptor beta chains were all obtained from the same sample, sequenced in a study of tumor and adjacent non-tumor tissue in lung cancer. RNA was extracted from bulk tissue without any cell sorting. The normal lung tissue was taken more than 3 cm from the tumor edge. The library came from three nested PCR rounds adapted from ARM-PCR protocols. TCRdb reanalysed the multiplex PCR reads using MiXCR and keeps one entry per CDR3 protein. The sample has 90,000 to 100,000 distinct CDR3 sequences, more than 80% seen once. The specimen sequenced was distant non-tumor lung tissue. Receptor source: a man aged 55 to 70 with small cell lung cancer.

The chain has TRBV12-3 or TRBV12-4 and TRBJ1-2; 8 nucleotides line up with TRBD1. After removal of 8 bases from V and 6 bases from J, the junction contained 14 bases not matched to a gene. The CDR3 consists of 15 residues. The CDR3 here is CASGSQQGANHGYTF. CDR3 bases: TGTGCCAGCGGTTCGCAGCAGGGGGCAAACCATGGCTACACCTTC.

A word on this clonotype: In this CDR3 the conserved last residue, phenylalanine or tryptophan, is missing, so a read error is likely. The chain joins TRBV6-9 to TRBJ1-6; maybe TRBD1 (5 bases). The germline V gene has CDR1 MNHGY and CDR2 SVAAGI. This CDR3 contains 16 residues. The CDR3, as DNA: TGTGCCAGCCTCCGTGGGGCTCCTGACTATAATTCACCGCTCCACTCT. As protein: CASLRGAPDYNSPLHS.

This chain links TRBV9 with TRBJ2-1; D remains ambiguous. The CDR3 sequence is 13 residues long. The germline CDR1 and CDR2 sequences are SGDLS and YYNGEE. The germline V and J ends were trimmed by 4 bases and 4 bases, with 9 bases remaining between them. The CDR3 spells CASSTQDYNEQFF. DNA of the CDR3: TGTGCCAGCAGCACCCAGGATTACAATGAGCAGTTCTTC.

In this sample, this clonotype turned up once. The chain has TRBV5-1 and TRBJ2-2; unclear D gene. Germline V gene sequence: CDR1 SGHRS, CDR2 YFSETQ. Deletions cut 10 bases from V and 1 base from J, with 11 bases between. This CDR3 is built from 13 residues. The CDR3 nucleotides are TGCGCCGGCAACTACGTGAACACCGGGGAGCTGTTTTTT. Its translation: CAGNYVNTGELFF. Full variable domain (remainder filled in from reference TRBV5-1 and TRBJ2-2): KAGVTQTPRYLIKTRGQQVTLSCSPISGHRSVSWYQQTPGQGLQFLFEYFSETQRNKGNFPGRFSGRQFSNSRSEMNVSTLELGDSALYLCAGNYVNTGELFFGEGSRLTVL.

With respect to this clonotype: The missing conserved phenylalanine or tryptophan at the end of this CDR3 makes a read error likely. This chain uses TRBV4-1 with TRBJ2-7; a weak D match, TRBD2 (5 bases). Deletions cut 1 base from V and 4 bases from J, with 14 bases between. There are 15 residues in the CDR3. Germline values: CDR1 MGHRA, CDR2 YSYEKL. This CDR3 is CASSQGGSPGYEQYS. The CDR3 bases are TGCGCCAGCAGCCAAGGGGGATCCCCGGGATACGAGCAGTACTCC.

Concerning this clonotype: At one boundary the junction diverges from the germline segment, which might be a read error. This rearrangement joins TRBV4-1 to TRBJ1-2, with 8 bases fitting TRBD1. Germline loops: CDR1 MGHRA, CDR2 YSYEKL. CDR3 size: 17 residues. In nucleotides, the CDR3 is TGCGCCAGCAGCCAACTTGGATCCACAGGGGGGGACTATGACTACACCTTC. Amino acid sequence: CASSQLGSTGGDYDYTF.

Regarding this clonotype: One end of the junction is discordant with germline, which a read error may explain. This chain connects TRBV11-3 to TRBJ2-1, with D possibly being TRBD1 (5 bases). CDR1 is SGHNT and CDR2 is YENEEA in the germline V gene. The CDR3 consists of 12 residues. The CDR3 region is CVSSLGAYEQFF. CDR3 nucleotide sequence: TGTGTCAGCAGCTTAGGGGCATATGAGCAGTTCTTC.

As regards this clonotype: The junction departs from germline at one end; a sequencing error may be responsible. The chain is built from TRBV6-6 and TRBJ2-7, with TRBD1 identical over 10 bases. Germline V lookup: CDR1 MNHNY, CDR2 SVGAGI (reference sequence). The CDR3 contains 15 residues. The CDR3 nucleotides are TGTGCCAGCAGATCGGGACAGGGGAAATCCTATGAGCAGTACTTC. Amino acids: CASRSGQGKSYEQYF.

CDR3 in amino acids: CASGIPEGSGRTDEQYF. DNA of the CDR3: TGTGCCAGCGGCATCCCAGAAGGTAGCGGGAGGACCGACGAGCAGTACTTC. The gene calls are TRBV11-1 and TRBJ2-7; TRBD2 agrees at 10 bases. Unmatched junction bases numbered 18, after V lost 8 bases and J lost 5 bases. Germline-derived CDR1 and CDR2 are SGHAT and FQDESV (reference sequence). This CDR3 is built from 17 residues.

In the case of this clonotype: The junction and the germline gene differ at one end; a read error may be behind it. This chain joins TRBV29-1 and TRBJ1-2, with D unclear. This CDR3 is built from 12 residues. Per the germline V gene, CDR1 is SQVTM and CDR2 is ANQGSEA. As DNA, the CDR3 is TGCAGCGTTGATCCGGTGGTTCATGGGTACACCTTC. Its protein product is CSVDPVVHGYTF.

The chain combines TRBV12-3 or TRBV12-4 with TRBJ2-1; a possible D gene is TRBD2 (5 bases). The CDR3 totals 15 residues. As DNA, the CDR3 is TGTGAGAGCAGTTTAACTGAGGGTCGGTACAATGAGCAGTTCTTC. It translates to CESSLTEGRYNEQFF.

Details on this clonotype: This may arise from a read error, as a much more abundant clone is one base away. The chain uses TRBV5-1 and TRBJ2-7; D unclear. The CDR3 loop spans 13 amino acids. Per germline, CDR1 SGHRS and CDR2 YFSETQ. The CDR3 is CASNLLPFYEQYV. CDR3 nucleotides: TGCGCCAGCAACTTGCTCCCATTCTACGAGCAGTACGTC.

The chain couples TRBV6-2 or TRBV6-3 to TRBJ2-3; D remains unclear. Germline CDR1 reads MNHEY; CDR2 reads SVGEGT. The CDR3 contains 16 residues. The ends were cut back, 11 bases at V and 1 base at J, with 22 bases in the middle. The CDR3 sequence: CAYSLRVLSGTDTQYF. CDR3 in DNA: TGTGCCTACAGTCTCCGGGTACTATCAGGCACAGATACGCAGTATTTT.

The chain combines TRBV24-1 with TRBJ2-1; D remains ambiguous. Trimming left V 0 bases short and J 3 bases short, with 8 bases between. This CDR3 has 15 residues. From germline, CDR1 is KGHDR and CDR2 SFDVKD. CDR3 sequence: CATSDLWSDYNEQFF. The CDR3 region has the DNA TGTGCCACCAGTGATTTGTGGTCAGACTACAATGAGCAGTTCTTC.

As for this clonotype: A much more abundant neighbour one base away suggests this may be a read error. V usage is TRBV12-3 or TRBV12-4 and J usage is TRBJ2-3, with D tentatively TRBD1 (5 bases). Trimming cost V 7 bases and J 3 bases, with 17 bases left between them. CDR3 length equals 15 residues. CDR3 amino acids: CASNLDSGLTDTQYF. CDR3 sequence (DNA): TGTGCCAGCAACCTCGACAGTGGGCTGACAGATACGCAGTATTTT.

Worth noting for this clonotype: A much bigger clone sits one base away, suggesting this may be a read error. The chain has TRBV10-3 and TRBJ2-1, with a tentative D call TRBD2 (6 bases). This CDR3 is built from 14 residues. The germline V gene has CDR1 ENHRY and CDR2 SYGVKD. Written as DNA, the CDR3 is TGTGACTCCCAGGGCGGGACGGGGGACAATGAGCAGTTCTTC. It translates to CDSQGGTGDNEQFF.

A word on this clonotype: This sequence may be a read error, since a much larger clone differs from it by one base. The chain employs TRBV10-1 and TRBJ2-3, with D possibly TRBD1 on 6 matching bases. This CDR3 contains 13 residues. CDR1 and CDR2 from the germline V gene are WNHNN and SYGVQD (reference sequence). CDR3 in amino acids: CTSSEQGKDTQYF. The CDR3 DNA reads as TGCACCAGCAGTGAACAGGGAAAAGATACGCAGTATTTT.

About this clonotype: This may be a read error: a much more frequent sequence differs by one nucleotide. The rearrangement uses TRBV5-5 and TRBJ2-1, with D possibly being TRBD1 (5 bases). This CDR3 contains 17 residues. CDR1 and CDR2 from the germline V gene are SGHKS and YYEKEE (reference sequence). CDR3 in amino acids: CASSLLGWQGAYNEQLF. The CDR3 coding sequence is TGTGCCAGCAGCTTATTGGGCTGGCAGGGCGCATACAATGAGCAGTTATTC.

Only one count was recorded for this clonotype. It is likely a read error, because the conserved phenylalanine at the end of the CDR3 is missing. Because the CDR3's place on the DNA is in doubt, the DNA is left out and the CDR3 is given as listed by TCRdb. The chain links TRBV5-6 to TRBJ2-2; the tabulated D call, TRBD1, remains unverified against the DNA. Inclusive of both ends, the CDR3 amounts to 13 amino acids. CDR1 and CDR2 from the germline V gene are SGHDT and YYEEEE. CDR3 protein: CASSFQGTGELFI.

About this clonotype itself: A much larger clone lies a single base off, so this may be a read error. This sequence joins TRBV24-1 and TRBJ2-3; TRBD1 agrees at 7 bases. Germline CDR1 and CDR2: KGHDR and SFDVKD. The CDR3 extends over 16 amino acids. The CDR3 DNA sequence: TGTGACACCAGTCCCGGTCGAGGGGGCGTGACAGATACGCAGTATTTT. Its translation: CDTSPGRGGVTDTQYF.

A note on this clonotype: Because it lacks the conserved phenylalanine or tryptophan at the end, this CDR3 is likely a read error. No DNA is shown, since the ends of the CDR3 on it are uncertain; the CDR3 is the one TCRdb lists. This chain's CDR3 is CSVPGQGGETQYI. The chain links TRBV29-1 to TRBJ2-5; the table's D call of TRBD1 was not tested on the DNA. CDR1 and CDR2 (germline): SQVTM, ANQGSEA. The CDR3 comprises 13 residues, both ends counted.

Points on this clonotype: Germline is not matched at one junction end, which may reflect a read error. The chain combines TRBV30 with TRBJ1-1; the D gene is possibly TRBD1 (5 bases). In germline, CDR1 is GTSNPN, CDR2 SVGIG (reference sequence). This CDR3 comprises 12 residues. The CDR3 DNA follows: TGTGCCCGGAGTGCCCGGGGGTCTGAAGTTTTCTTT. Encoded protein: CARSARGSEVFF.

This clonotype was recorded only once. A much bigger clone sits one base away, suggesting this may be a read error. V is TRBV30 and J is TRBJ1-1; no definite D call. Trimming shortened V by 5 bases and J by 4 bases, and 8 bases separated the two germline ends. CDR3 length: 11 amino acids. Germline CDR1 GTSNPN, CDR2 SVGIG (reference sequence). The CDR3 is CAWGWVTEAFF. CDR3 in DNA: TGTGCCTGGGGATGGGTCACTGAAGCTTTCTTT.

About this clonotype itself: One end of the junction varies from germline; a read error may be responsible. The CDR3 DNA follows: TGCAGCGTTAAAGGCAGTATTCCAGGACAGACTAACTATGGCTACATCTTC. It encodes CSVKGSIPGQTNYGYIF. The V and J genes are TRBV29-1 and TRBJ1-2; maybe TRBD1 (6 bases). Germline V gene sequence: CDR1 SQVTM, CDR2 ANQGSEA. CDR3 length: 17 residues.

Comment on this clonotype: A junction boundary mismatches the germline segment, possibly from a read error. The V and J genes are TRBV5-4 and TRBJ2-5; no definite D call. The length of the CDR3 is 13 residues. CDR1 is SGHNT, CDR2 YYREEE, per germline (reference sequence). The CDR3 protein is CARSNGEQETQNF. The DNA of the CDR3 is TGTGCCCGCAGCAATGGAGAGCAAGAGACCCAGAACTTC.

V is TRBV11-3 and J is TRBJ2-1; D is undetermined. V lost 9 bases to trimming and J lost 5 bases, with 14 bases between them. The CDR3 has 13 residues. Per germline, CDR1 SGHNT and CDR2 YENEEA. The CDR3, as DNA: TGTGCCAGTATCGCATACACTAACAATGAGCAGTTCTTC. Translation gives CASIAYTNNEQFF.

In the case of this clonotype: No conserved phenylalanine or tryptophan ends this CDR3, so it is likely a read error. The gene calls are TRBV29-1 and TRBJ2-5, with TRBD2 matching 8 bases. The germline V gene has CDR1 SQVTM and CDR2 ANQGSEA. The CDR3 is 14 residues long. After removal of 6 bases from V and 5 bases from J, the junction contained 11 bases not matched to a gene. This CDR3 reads CSVGGAHPRETQYL. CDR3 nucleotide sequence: TGCAGCGTCGGGGGGGCCCACCCCCGGGAGACCCAGTACTTA.

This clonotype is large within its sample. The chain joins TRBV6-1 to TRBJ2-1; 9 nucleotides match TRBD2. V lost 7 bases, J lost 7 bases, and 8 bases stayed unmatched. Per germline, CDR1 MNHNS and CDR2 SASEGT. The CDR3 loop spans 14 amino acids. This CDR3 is CASIFSGSRNEQFF. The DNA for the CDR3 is TGTGCCAGCATCTTTAGCGGGAGTAGGAATGAGCAGTTCTTC.

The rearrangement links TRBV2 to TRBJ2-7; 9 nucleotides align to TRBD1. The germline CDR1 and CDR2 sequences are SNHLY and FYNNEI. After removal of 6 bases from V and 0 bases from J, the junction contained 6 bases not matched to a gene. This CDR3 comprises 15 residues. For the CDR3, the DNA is TGTGCCAGCAGGGCTCCGGGACAGGGCTCCTACGAGCAGTACTTC. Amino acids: CASRAPGQGSYEQYF.

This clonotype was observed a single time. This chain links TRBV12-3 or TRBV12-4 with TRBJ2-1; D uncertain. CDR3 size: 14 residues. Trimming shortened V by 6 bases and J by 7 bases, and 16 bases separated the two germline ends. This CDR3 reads CASSQRCGYNEQFF. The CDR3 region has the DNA TGTGCCAGCAGCCAGAGGTGCGGCTATAATGAGCAGTTCTTC.